These T cell receptor beta chains were read from a single sample in a study of shared clonotypes between healthy human individuals. Sequencing used immunoSEQ multiplex PCR; TCRdb keeps in-frame clones, though not all of them. The table shows about a million clones, with more than 65% occurring only once. The specimen was memory CD4+ T cells sorted from blood. Every receptor here comes from a man aged 18-30 years in good health. Both conserved end residues are part of each CDR3. Each record gives: D gene, clone size, J gene, V gene, CDR3 protein, CDR3 DNA. D genes are given only for firm matches. Size values are once, few and many counts, or a class for expanded clones, and some rows have none.

>TRBD1|.|TRBJ1-2|TRBV7-2
CASSLQTRDRDGYTF
TGTGCCAGCAGCTTGCAGACGAGGGACAGGGATGGCTACACCTTC
>.|.|TRBJ1-1|TRBV27
CASSLSNTMNTEAFF
TGTGCCAGCAGTTTATCGAACACAATGAACACTGAAGCTTTCTTT
>.|many|TRBJ2-5|TRBV4-3
CASSLFTGDQETQYF
TGCGCCAGCAGCCTATTTACGGGGGACCAAGAGACCCAGTACTTC
>.|.|TRBJ1-1|TRBV5-4
CASSIGPKGTEAFF
TGTGCCAGCAGCATCGGACCTAAGGGCACTGAAGCTTTCTTT
>.|.|TRBJ1-2|TRBV7-2
CASSSPRGGHYGYTF
TGTGCCAGCAGCTCCCCGAGAGGGGGGCACTATGGCTACACCTTC
>TRBD1|.|TRBJ1-5|TRBV6-1
CAIGGGQYNQPQHF
TGTGCCATAGGGGGGGGACAGTACAATCAGCCCCAGCATTTT
>.|.|TRBJ2-2|TRBV4-1
CASSQDQGVGLAVTGELFF
TGCGCCAGCAGCCAAGATCAAGGAGTGGGGTTGGCGGTCACCGGGGAGCTGTTTTTT
>.|.|TRBJ2-6|TRBV4-3
CASSQVKSGANVLTF
TGCGCCAGCAGCCAAGTAAAATCTGGGGCCAACGTCCTGACTTTC
>TRBD1|.|TRBJ2-1|TRBV5-1
CASSPTGGRDGEQFF
TGCGCCAGCAGCCCCACAGGGGGCCGGGATGGTGAGCAGTTCTTC
>.|.|TRBJ1-1|TRBV10-1
CASSEGGMGRLLIF
TGCGCCAGCAGTGAGGGGGGTATGGGACGTCTCTTGATCTTT
>.|.|TRBJ1-1|TRBV19
CASSPGQNTEAFF
TGTGCCAGTAGTCCCGGACAGAACACTGAAGCTTTCTTT
>.|.|TRBJ1-2|TRBV7-2
CASSLFGEYGYTF
TGTGCCAGCAGCTTATTTGGGGAATATGGCTACACCTTC
>TRBD1|.|TRBJ1-2|TRBV19
CASSMDRIYGYTF
TGTGCCAGTAGTATGGACAGGATCTATGGCTACACCTTC
>.|.|TRBJ1-6|TRBV10-3
CAISVGTGYNSPLHF
TGTGCCATCAGTGTGGGGACGGGTTATAATTCACCCCTCCACTTT
>.|.|TRBJ1-4|TRBV14
CASSPALAGWSEKLFF
TGTGCCAGCAGCCCGGCCCTGGCAGGGTGGAGTGAAAAACTGTTTTTT
>.|.|TRBJ2-2|TRBV5-6
CASSALDWDANTGELFF
TGTGCCAGCAGCGCTTTGGACTGGGACGCGAACACCGGGGAGCTGTTTTTT
>.|.|TRBJ2-7|TRBV9
CASSRSQWPWEQYF
TGTGCCAGCAGCAGATCGCAGTGGCCTTGGGAGCAGTACTTC
>.|.|TRBJ2-5|TRBV5-1
CASYGTVAETQYF
TGCGCCAGCTACGGAACGGTCGCGGAGACCCAGTACTTC
>TRBD2|.|TRBJ2-3|TRBV2
CAGNSGTTTDTQYF
TGTGCCGGCAATAGCGGGACCACCACAGATACGCAGTATTTT
>TRBD2|.|TRBJ2-3|TRBV4-2
CASSQDWLAGERGDTQYF
TGTGCCAGCAGCCAAGATTGGCTAGCGGGAGAGAGAGGAGATACGCAGTATTTT
>TRBD1|few|TRBJ1-1|TRBV5-6
CASSLRDRDTEAFF
TGTGCCAGCAGCTTGAGGGACAGGGACACTGAAGCTTTCTTT
>.|.|TRBJ2-3|TRBV10-1
CASSPAGTDTQYF
TGCGCCAGCAGCCCCGCGGGCACAGATACGCAGTATTTT
>.|.|TRBJ1-1|TRBV11-2
CASSASGARNTEAFF
TGTGCCAGCAGCGCCTCCGGGGCAAGGAACACTGAAGCTTTCTTT
>.|.|TRBJ1-2|TRBV7-6
CASSPTGNYGYTF
TGTGCCAGCAGCCCAACAGGGAACTATGGCTACACCTTC
>.|.|TRBJ2-2|TRBV29-1
CSVDPGLRNTGELFF
TGCAGCGTTGACCCGGGACTTCGGAACACCGGGGAGCTGTTTTTT
>TRBD2|.|TRBJ2-5|TRBV6-1
CASSSPGGGQETQYF
TGTGCCAGCAGCTCGCCGGGGGGAGGACAAGAGACCCAGTACTTC
>TRBD1|.|TRBJ2-1|TRBV5-1
CASSLGQGNEQFF
TGCGCCAGCAGCTTGGGACAGGGGAATGAGCAGTTCTTC
>.|.|TRBJ2-1|TRBV6-1
CASSERRDLSYNEQFF
TGTGCCAGCAGTGAACGTAGGGACCTCTCCTACAATGAGCAGTTCTTC
>.|.|TRBJ2-3|TRBV18
CASSPLGSSTDTQYF
TGTGCCAGCTCACCTTTAGGGTCTAGCACAGATACGCAGTATTTT
>TRBD1|.|TRBJ1-6|TRBV28
CASTAGQHNSPLHF
TGTGCCAGCACCGCGGGACAGCATAATTCACCCCTCCACTTT
>.|.|TRBJ1-1|TRBV6-1
CASGWNTEAFF
TGTGCCAGCGGCTGGAACACTGAAGCTTTCTTT
>.|.|TRBJ2-7|TRBV5-1
CASSLDFGQYYEQYF
TGCGCCAGCAGCTTGGATTTTGGGCAGTACTACGAGCAGTACTTC
>TRBD1|.|TRBJ2-1|TRBV7-2
CASSLRTGGENEQFF
TGTGCCAGCAGCTTACGGACAGGGGGCGAGAATGAGCAGTTCTTC
>.|.|TRBJ1-2|TRBV4-2
CASSQGTTSYGYTF
TGTGCCAGCAGCCAAGGGACGACAAGTTATGGCTACACCTTC
>.|few|TRBJ1-3|TRBV4-1
CASSQGQLSGNTIYF
TGCGCCAGCAGCCAAGGCCAGCTCTCTGGAAACACCATATATTTT
>.|.|TRBJ1-1|TRBV28
CATRQASHGEAFF
TGTGCCACCCGACAGGCTTCTCACGGTGAAGCTTTCTTT
>TRBD1|.|TRBJ2-7|TRBV7-2
CASSLDRGQVYEQYF
TGTGCCAGCAGCCTGGACAGGGGGCAGGTCTACGAGCAGTACTTC
>TRBD1|few|TRBJ1-6|TRBV10-3
CATNRQGASSSPLHF
TGTGCCACCAACAGGCAGGGGGCAAGCAGTTCACCCCTCCACTTT
>.|.|TRBJ1-3|TRBV7-9
CASSQGGQGNTIYF
TGTGCCAGCAGCCAGGGTGGACAGGGAAACACCATATATTTT
>.|once|TRBJ1-5|TRBV4-2
CASSPGREQPQHF
TGTGCCAGCAGCCCGGGGAGAGAGCAGCCCCAGCATTTT
>.|.|TRBJ1-3|TRBV7-8
CASSLWTAKSSGNTIYF
TGTGCCAGCAGCTTATGGACCGCCAAATCCTCTGGAAACACCATATATTTT
>.|few|TRBJ1-1|TRBV19
CASTVDNTEAFF
TGTGCCAGTACGGTGGACAACACTGAAGCTTTCTTT
>TRBD1|few|TRBJ1-5|TRBV2
CASKETGDQPQHF
TGTGCCAGCAAAGAGACAGGGGACCAGCCCCAGCATTTT
>.|once|TRBJ1-3|TRBV5-1
CASSLNVNSGNTIYF
TGCGCCAGCAGCTTGAACGTAAACTCTGGAAACACCATATATTTT
>TRBD1|.|TRBJ1-5|TRBV12-5
CASGTSDRGPSNQPQHF
TGTGCTAGTGGTACCTCGGACAGGGGGCCTAGCAATCAGCCCCAGCATTTT
>.|.|TRBJ2-7|TRBV19
CATSGGNQPAYEQYF
TGTGCCACTTCCGGGGGCAATCAGCCGGCCTACGAGCAGTACTTC
>.|.|TRBJ1-2|TRBV4-1
CASSQAANFRGFYGYTF
TGCGCCAGCAGCCAAGCAGCGAACTTCAGGGGATTCTATGGCTACACCTTC
>.|.|TRBJ2-5|TRBV6-5
CASSFDSSRATQYF
TGTGCCAGCAGTTTTGACAGCAGCCGGGCGACCCAGTACTTC
>.|.|TRBJ2-3|TRBV19
CATLNGAGKTDTQYF
TGTGCCACCCTTAATGGGGCAGGGAAGACAGATACGCAGTATTTT
>TRBD1|.|TRBJ1-3|TRBV30
CASRQGARNTIYF
TGTGCCAGTAGACAGGGGGCTCGAAACACCATATATTTT
>.|.|TRBJ2-7|TRBV28
CASSFWDFGKATSYEQYF
TGTGCCAGCAGTTTTTGGGATTTTGGGAAGGCCACATCCTACGAGCAGTACTTC
>.|.|TRBJ2-7|TRBV5-1
CASSFSSGASGEQYF
TGCGCCAGCAGCTTTTCGTCGGGGGCCTCGGGCGAGCAGTACTTC
>TRBD1|.|TRBJ1-1|TRBV5-8
CASSAYRGGNTEAFF
TGTGCCAGCAGCGCATACAGGGGAGGTAACACTGAAGCTTTCTTT
>TRBD2|.|TRBJ2-7|TRBV7-9
CASSFGAGGPSREQYF
TGTGCCAGCAGCTTTGGAGCGGGAGGGCCCTCCCGCGAGCAGTACTTC
>.|.|TRBJ2-5|TRBV30
CAWSVGGPVETQYF
TGTGCCTGGAGTGTGGGGGGGCCGGTCGAGACCCAGTACTTC
>.|.|TRBJ2-5|TRBV2
CASSDQGKGQETQYF
TGTGCCAGCAGTGACCAGGGAAAAGGCCAAGAGACCCAGTACTTC
>.|.|TRBJ2-1|TRBV7-2
CASSLARLKLFNEQFF
TGTGCCAGCAGCTTAGCGCGACTAAAATTATTCAATGAGCAGTTCTTC
>TRBD1|.|TRBJ1-6|TRBV19
CASTTTGMGSSPLHF
TGTGCCAGTACGACGACAGGGATGGGGAGTTCACCCCTCCACTTT